These T cell receptor beta chains were read from a single sample in a study of T cells in Graves' hyperthyroidism and ophthalmopathy. TCRdb reanalysed the multiplex PCR reads using MiXCR and keeps one entry per CDR3 protein. The sample lists about 520,000 distinct CDR3 sequences; approximately 25% were seen once. Sequencing used blood. The receptors derive from a woman aged 25 to 39 with Graves' ophthalmopathy. Each CDR3 is given with its conserved first and last residue. D genes are given only for firm matches. Clone size is stated in some rows and not others, as once, few, many or a class when expanded.

d_call clone_size j_call v_call cdr3_nt cdr3_aa
- many TRBJ2-5 TRBV7-2 TGTGCCAGCAGCTTCAGACAGGTTTCGGAGACCCAGTACTTC CASSFRQVSETQYF
- many TRBJ1-2 TRBV28 TGTGCCAGCAGAAAAGTGGGACACTATGGCTACACCTTC CASRKVGHYGYTF
- - TRBJ1-5 TRBV18 TGTGCCAGCTCACTTCTAGAGGCAGGGAATCAGCCCCAGCATTTT CASSLLEAGNQPQHF
TRBD1 many TRBJ1-2 TRBV5-1 TGCGCCAGCAGTCCGGGACAGGGCGCCCCGTGGGATGGCTACACCTTC CASSPGQGAPWDGYTF
- - TRBJ1-1 TRBV2 TGTGCCAGCATTCGGACAGAGAAACACACTGAAGCTTTCTTT CASIRTEKHTEAFF
- many TRBJ2-2 TRBV6-5 TGTGCCAGCAGTTACCTGCCCGGGGAGCTGTTTTTT CASSYLPGELFF
- many TRBJ1-2 TRBV29-1 TGCAGCGCAGGTCTCGGCAGGGACTATGGCTACACCTTC CSAGLGRDYGYTF
- few TRBJ1-3 TRBV30 TGTGCCTGGGCCCCGGGCTTTGGGACGGACACCATATATTTT CAWAPGFGTDTIYF
- - TRBJ1-4 TRBV7-9 TGTGCCAGCAGCCTGGGAGAGGGGGAGGAAAAACTGTTTTTT CASSLGEGEEKLFF
- few TRBJ1-1 TRBV18 TGTGCCAGCTCACCATCGAGGGAAATGAACACTGAAGCTTTCTTT CASSPSREMNTEAFF
TRBD1 - TRBJ2-5 TRBV12-3/TRBV12-4 TGTGCCAGCATCCTGAACAGGGGAGAGACCCAGTACTTC CASILNRGETQYF
TRBD1 many TRBJ2-2 TRBV11-2 TGTGCCAGCAGCTTATTTGTGGGACAGGGATTTACCGGGGAGCTGTTTTTT CASSLFVGQGFTGELFF
- many TRBJ2-7 TRBV7-2 TGTGCCAGCAGCTTGCTCCGCGAGCAGTACTTC CASSLLREQYF
TRBD2 many TRBJ2-5 TRBV6-1 TGTGCCAGCATGGGGAGGGACGAGACCCAGTACTTC CASMGRDETQYF
- - TRBJ2-7 TRBV12-3/TRBV12-4 - CASSFLAGKYF
- many TRBJ1-5 TRBV20-1 TGCAGTGCTTGGACCTCGAATCAGCCCCAGCATTTT CSAWTSNQPQHF
TRBD1 many TRBJ1-2 TRBV12-3/TRBV12-4 TGTGCCAGCAGTTCGGGACAGGGACTCTATGGCTACACCTTC CASSSGQGLYGYTF
TRBD1 many TRBJ1-2 TRBV7-3 TGTGCCAGCAGCTTTCAACCAGGGGGCTATGGCTACACCTTC CASSFQPGGYGYTF
- - TRBJ2-6 TRBV28 TGTGCCAGCAGTCCCCTACAGGACTCTGGGGCCAACGTCCTGACTTTC CASSPLQDSGANVLTF
- many TRBJ2-3 TRBV7-3 TGTGCCAGCAGCTCGACAGTCACAGATACGCAGTATTTT CASSSTVTDTQYF
TRBD1 - TRBJ2-2 TRBV12-3/TRBV12-4 TGTGCCAGCAGTAAGGGGGCAAACACCGGGGAGCTGTTTTTT CASSKGANTGELFF
- - TRBJ2-2 TRBV27 TGTGCCAGCAGTTTATCGTGGCGAAATGGACCCGGGGAGCTGTTTTTT CASSLSWRNGPGELFF
TRBD2 few TRBJ2-5 TRBV11-3 TGTGCCAGCAGCTTAGACCTAGCGGTGGGGGGAGAGACCCAGTACTTC CASSLDLAVGGETQYF
- many TRBJ1-5 TRBV30 TGTGCCTGGAGTGGACATAGCAATCAGCCCCAGCATTTT CAWSGHSNQPQHF
- - TRBJ2-7 TRBV6-5 TGTGCCAGCAGTTACCGGCTGGGGGGTTTTGAGCACGAGCAGTACTTC CASSYRLGGFEHEQYF
TRBD1 many TRBJ1-2 TRBV28 TGTGCCAGCAGTACCCCGGGACAGGGTTATGGCTACACCTTC CASSTPGQGYGYTF
- many TRBJ2-7 TRBV27 TGTGCCAGCAGTTTAGGTGAGAGCTCCTACGAGCAGTACTTC CASSLGESSYEQYF
- - TRBJ1-2 TRBV20-1 TGCAGTGCTAGAGCAGGGCGCCCCCTTTTAGGGTATGGCTACACCTTC CSARAGRPLLGYGYTF
TRBD1 many TRBJ2-7 TRBV12-3/TRBV12-4 TGTGCCAGCACCCCACGGTTACAGGGGAGCGAGCAGTACTTC CASTPRLQGSEQYF
- many TRBJ1-1 TRBV29-1 TGCAGCGTAAACGGGCTGATGAACACTGAAGCTTTCTTT CSVNGLMNTEAFF
- few TRBJ2-5 TRBV18 TGTGCCAGCTCACCCCTCAGGGGGGGGGGCGAGGAGGCCCAGTACTTC CASSPLRGGGEEAQYF
- - TRBJ2-7 TRBV29-1 TGCAGCGTTGAAGATAACCAGGGTCGGGAAGAGCAGTACTTC CSVEDNQGREEQYF
- few TRBJ2-5 TRBV7-6 TGTGCCAGCAGCTTGCGGTCTTCACCCGAGACCCAGTACTTC CASSLRSSPETQYF
- many TRBJ2-2 TRBV7-9 TGTGCCAGCAGCTTTGGCGGACCGAACACCGGGGAGCTGTTTTTT CASSFGGPNTGELFF
- many TRBJ1-1 TRBV2 TGTGCCAGCAGTGAAATAGGGGATGCCTTGAACACTGAAGCTTTCTTT CASSEIGDALNTEAFF
TRBD1 - TRBJ1-2 TRBV27 TGTGCCAGCAGTTTAGGGGACAGACGTAACTATGGCTACACCTTC CASSLGDRRNYGYTF
- many TRBJ1-1 TRBV12-3/TRBV12-4 TGTGCCAGCAGTTGGGGCAGGGGAGGAGAGACTGAAGCTTTCTTT CASSWGRGGETEAFF
- - TRBJ1-1 TRBV24-1 TGTGCCACCAGTGATGCCGGACAGTACGGAGCTTTCTTT CATSDAGQYGAFF
TRBD2 few TRBJ2-5 TRBV10-3 TGTGCCATCAGTGACCTGGGGGGGATCCAAGAGACCCAGTACTTC CAISDLGGIQETQYF
TRBD1 few TRBJ1-2 TRBV4-1 TGCGCCAGCAGCCAAGCGTACCCCGATCCGGGACAGGGCCTCGGCTACACCTTC CASSQAYPDPGQGLGYTF
- - TRBJ2-5 TRBV5-1 TGCGCCAGCAGCTGGGGACGGTCCCAAGAGACCCAGTACTTC CASSWGRSQETQYF
- - TRBJ1-1 TRBV20-1 TGCAGTGCTAGAGAGGGAGGGAGCACTGAAGCTTTCTTT CSAREGGSTEAFF
- many TRBJ2-5 TRBV12-3/TRBV12-4 TGTGCCAGCAGTCCCTGGGTCCCAGGGGAGACCCAGTACTTC CASSPWVPGETQYF
- many TRBJ1-1 TRBV6-1 TGTGCCAGCACCTTCCCCGACGGGCGGACGAACACTGAAGCTTTCTTT CASTFPDGRTNTEAFF
- - TRBJ2-6 TRBV4-2 TGTGCCAGCAGCCGCTGGGAGGCAAGCTCTGGGGCCAACGTCCTGACTTTC CASSRWEASSGANVLTF
- - TRBJ2-7 TRBV7-8 TGTGCCAGCAGCTTAGCCTCCCTCAAACACGAGCAGTACTTC CASSLASLKHEQYF
TRBD2 - TRBJ2-5 TRBV3-1 TGTGCCAGCAGCCTCCGACTAGCGGGGGGGACAGAGACCCAGTACTTC CASSLRLAGGTETQYF
TRBD1 - TRBJ1-5 TRBV28 TGTGCCAGCACCTTAAGTAGGGGGCATCAGCCCCAGCATTTT CASTLSRGHQPQHF